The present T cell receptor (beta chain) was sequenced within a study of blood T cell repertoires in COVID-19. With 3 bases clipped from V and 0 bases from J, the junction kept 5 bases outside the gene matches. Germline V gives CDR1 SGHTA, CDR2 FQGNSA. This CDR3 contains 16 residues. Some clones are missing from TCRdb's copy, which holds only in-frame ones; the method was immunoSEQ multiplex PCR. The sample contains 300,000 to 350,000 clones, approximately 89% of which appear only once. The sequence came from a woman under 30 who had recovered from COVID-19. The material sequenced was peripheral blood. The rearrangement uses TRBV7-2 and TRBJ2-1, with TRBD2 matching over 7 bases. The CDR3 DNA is TGTGCCAGCAGCTTCCTGGGCGGGAGCTCCTACAATGAGCAGTTCTTC. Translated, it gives CASSFLGGSSYNEQFF.